This T cell receptor beta chain was found in a study of CD8 T cells in Susac syndrome. Sequencing targeted TCR beta in blood CD8+ and CD4+ T cells. The multiple sclerosis control group consisted of treatment-naive patients whose relapsing-remitting disease, which was either stable or active, fulfilled revised McDonald criteria. Negative isolation yielded CD4+ and CD8+ T cells, and FACS enriched TEMRA cells. The length of the CDR3 is 18 residues. Unmatched junction bases numbered 20, after V lost 5 bases and J lost 10 bases. The germline gives CDR1 MDHEN, CDR2 SYDVKM. RNA was extracted with the RNeasy kit, and a quantity of roughly 0.45 to 1 ug was reverse transcribed using random hexamers. The authors amplified TCR beta CDR3 across 54 Vbeta and 13 Jbeta using immunoSEQ multiplex PCR. TCRdb re-analysed the immunoSEQ multiplex PCR reads in MiXCR, keeping a single row per CDR3 protein. The sample holds around 300,000 distinct CDR3 sequences; 65% to 90% are singletons and the top ten take 0.2% to 0.25%.

This TCR was sampled from a human donor with multiple sclerosis. The sample comprised CD8+ T cells from PBMCs. The V gene is TRBV28, the J gene TRBJ1-4; TRBD1 agrees at 9 bases. This CDR3 is CASSETGGVGATGRKLFF. The CDR3 DNA reads TGTGCCAGCAGTGAAACAGGGGGCGTGGGGGCGACGGGCCGAAAACTGTTTTTT.